The present T cell receptor beta chain was sequenced within a study of blood T cell repertoires in COVID-19 (dated by TCRdb to 2018 to 2021). With regard to the full study: Collaborator samples came from the United States, Italy and Spain and covered acute and convalescent phases of COVID-19. The material from the prospective study consisted of cDNA or gDNA derived from T cells, B-cell-depleted T cells, or PBMCs. Deeply sampled blood TCRbeta repertoires from subjects exposed to, actively infected with, or recovered from COVID-19 were included in the dataset. The repertoires were made available in a free public database intended to serve as a resource for research on the immune response to SARS-CoV-2. The samples were drawn from the first 160 participants of the ongoing ImmuneRACE study and from 1,254 subjects provided by 6 global collaborators. Nearly every sample came with metadata listing a de-identified subject ID, COVID-19 status, age in years and sex. Where HLA class I and class II types were available, the types were taken from metadata supplied by the sample provider, not from assay-based typing. Findings and caveats that apply to the study as a whole: How much clinical and demographic metadata was included differed by source and by participant, and the metadata was provided uncurated.

Whole blood was collected in K2EDTA tubes by collaborating institutions according to the institutions' own protocols. For TCRbeta analysis, collaborators shipped samples in one of three forms: frozen whole blood, isolated PBMCs, or DNA extracted from either of those sample types. Taken from the germline V gene (reference sequence), the CDR1 and CDR2 loops are LNHDA and SQIVND. The CDR3, cysteine through phenylalanine, is 14 amino acids long. The CDR3 DNA has 42 bases and is translated from base 1. Relative to germline, V is 3 bases shorter and J is 4 bases shorter, with 10 bases between their ends. Concerning this clone itself: Its antigen is currently not known. Base qualities were left out, and no much larger clone turns up one base away.

TCRbeta CDR3 regions were amplified from genomic DNA by means of the immunoSEQ Assay, a bias-controlled multiplex PCR. For the original study's pipeline: The number of nucleated cells in each sample was estimated by amplification of reference gene primers within the assay. To quantify the absolute abundance of each unique TCRbeta CDR3 rearrangement, sequence reads were collapsed and filtered. For each sample, productive Simpson clonality was calculated as the square root of Simpson's diversity index across productive rearrangements. The clones in this table, taken by TCRdb from immuneACCESS, are in-frame only. Not every clone is retained; where verified, under half of the shortfall comes from an unresolved V gene, and the cause of the rest is unknown. The V and J calls and clone size were taken over from that table, and D and trimming were inferred from the DNA. The sample has over 90,000 clones on record, around nine tenths of them singletons. Jointly, the top ten make up roughly a sixth of the sample.

The specimen was peripheral blood. The source of this sequence is a woman aged 80 or older in a cohort sampled during active COVID-19. The chain is assembled from TRBV19 and TRBJ2-1; the D gene assignment is ambiguous. This receptor has the CDR3 CASSIVGAYNEQFF. Read as DNA, the sequence is TGTGCCAGTAGTATCGTCGGTGCTTACAATGAGCAGTTCTTC.